This record covers a single TCR beta chain. These data come from a study of blood T cell repertoires in COVID-19. Across the study: From the United States, Italy and Spain came samples of acute and convalescent COVID-19.

The CDR3 covers 14 residues. Germline assignment: CDR1 MNHEY and CDR2 SVGAGI. The V and J ends lost 6 bases and 9 bases, in that order; junction bases with no gene match: 10. Generated by immunoSEQ multiplex PCR, the TCRdb table keeps only in-frame clones and is missing some. The data hold about 170,000 clones, with around four fifths observed a single time. V gene TRBV6-5 combines with J gene TRBJ1-1; 10 nucleotides match TRBD1. The sample consisted of peripheral blood. This receptor was identified in a woman aged 80 or over with acute or convalescent COVID-19. The CDR3 DNA follows: TGTGCCAGCAGATTGACAGGGGGCGATTTAAAAGCTTTCTTT. As protein: CASRLTGGDLKAFF.